This entry concerns a single T cell receptor (beta chain). Antigen unknown. Researchers ran the PCR with 60 Vbeta and 13 Jbeta primers. The assay was immunoSEQ multiplex PCR, and TCRdb's table has in-frame clones only and misses some. Of about 120,000 clones in the sample, 83% were seen once. The entry originates in a study of cytomegalovirus exposure and HLA in healthy donors. Study outcomes and limitations: There were a few CMV-associated chains whose specificity for CMV antigens was confirmed in vitro.

Sequencing input: PBMCs. This TCR derives from a middle-aged woman in good health and CMV-seropositive.

In nucleotides, the CDR3 is TGTGCCAGCAGCGCCTTTAGTACCCCTTCCTACAATGAGCAGTTCTTC. Its translation: CASSAFSTPSYNEQFF. This chain joins TRBV5-6 and TRBJ2-1; D remains ambiguous. Germline CDR1 SGHDT, CDR2 YYEEEE. The CDR3 has 16 amino acids. V gave up 4 bases and J gave up 1 base, with 15 bases separating them. The full variable domain, completed using reference TRBV5-6 and TRBJ2-1, is DAGVTQSPTHLIKTRGQQVTLRCSPKSGHDTVSWYQQALGQGPQFIFQYYEEEERQRGNFPDRFSGHQFPNYSSELNVNALLLGDSALYLCASSAFSTPSYNEQFFGPGTRLTVL.